This T cell receptor beta chain emerged from a study of T-cell memory formation after mild COVID-19. In the study overall: TCR clusters showed largely donor specificity.

CDR3 size: 16 residues. V shed 5 bases, J shed 3 bases, and the junction held 10 bases outside the gene matches. Per the germline V gene, CDR1 is SGHTA and CDR2 is FQGTGA. This clonotype came up a few times. The antigen remains undetermined. Overall study findings and caveats: Cross-reactive memory seemingly joined, as some responding clones were found in pre-infection memory.

Using constant-segment primers, 5'RACE produced TCR alpha and TCR beta cDNA libraries carrying sample barcodes and UMIs. In TCRdb, the 5' RACE reads were re-called with MiXCR into one record per CDR3 protein. The table records hundreds of thousands of distinct CDR3 sequences, approximately 21% of them present only once. V usage is TRBV7-3 and J usage is TRBJ1-3, with TRBD1 matching over 7 bases. Sequenced: PBMCs or a T cell subset sorted from them (not recorded which). This TCR was sampled from an adult woman who had mild COVID-19 (a few samples of this study predate the infection). Cell type and time point are not known. CDR3 region: CASSPTPGTVGNTIYF. DNA for the CDR3: TGTGCCAGCAGCCCCACCCCCGGGACAGTTGGAAACACCATATATTTT.